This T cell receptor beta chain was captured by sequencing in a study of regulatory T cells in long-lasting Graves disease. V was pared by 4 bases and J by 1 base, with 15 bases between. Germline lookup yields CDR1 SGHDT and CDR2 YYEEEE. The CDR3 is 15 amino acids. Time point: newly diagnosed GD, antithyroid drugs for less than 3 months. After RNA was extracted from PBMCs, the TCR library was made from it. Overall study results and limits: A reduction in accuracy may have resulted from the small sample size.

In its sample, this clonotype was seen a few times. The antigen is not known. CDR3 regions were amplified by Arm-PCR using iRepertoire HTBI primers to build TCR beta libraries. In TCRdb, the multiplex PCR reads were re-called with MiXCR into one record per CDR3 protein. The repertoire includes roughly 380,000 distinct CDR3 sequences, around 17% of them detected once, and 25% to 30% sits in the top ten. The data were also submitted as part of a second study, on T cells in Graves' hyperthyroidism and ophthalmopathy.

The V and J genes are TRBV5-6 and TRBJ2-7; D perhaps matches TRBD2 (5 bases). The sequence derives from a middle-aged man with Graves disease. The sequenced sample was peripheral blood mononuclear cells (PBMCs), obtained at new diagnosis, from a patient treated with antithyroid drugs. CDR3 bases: TGTGCCAGCAGCGCCCGCTTAGCGATGTCCTACGAGCAGTACTTC. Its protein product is CASSARLAMSYEQYF.